These 11 T cell receptor beta chains came from one sample sequenced in a study of blood T cell repertoires in COVID-19. Produced via immunoSEQ multiplex PCR; TCRdb's table is partial and in-frame only. The sample has around 120,000 clones; approximately 86% are singletons. What was sequenced was peripheral blood. The origin of the receptors is a human donor in a cohort sampled during active COVID-19.

This clone showed up just once. The chain employs TRBV5-8 and TRBJ2-5; 14 bases are a match to TRBD2. V was pared by 6 bases and J by 7 bases, with 8 bases of the junction left unmatched. This CDR3 is built from 15 residues. Germline CDR1 reads SGHTS; CDR2 reads YDEGEE. CDR3 sequence (DNA): TGTGCCAGCACCGGGACTAGCGGGAGTTGGATGACCCAGTACTTC. Its translation: CASTGTSGSWMTQYF.

The V call is TRBV6-4, the J call TRBJ2-5; 11 nucleotides agree with TRBD2. Losses at the gene ends were 10 bases for V and 5 bases for J; bases not matched to a gene: 15. In germline, CDR1 is MRHNA, CDR2 SNTAGT. The CDR3 extends over 16 amino acids. This CDR3 is CANHSGRATEEETQYF. The DNA for the CDR3 is TGTGCCAACCATAGCGGGAGGGCGACAGAGGAGGAGACCCAGTACTTC.

The genes are TRBV9 and TRBJ1-4; D might be TRBD1 (5 bases). There are 16 residues in the CDR3. Deletions cut 0 bases from V and 4 bases from J, with 13 bases between. The germline CDR1 and CDR2 sequences are SGDLS and YYNGEE. CDR3 bases: TGTGCCAGCAGCGTAGCGGGGGGAATAGGTAATGAAAAACTGTTTTTT. Residues: CASSVAGGIGNEKLFF.

CDR3 in amino acids: CASSLGRGQNTGELFF. As DNA, the CDR3 is TGTGCCAGCAGCTTGGGCAGGGGGCAGAACACCGGGGAGCTGTTTTTT. This chain connects TRBV5-4 to TRBJ2-2, with 8 bases fitting TRBD1. V lost 0 bases and J lost 1; bases outside the gene matches: 2. CDR1 and CDR2 (germline): SGHNT, YYREEE (reference sequence). The CDR3 spans 16 residues.

V usage is TRBV13 and J usage is TRBJ2-3, with D perhaps matching TRBD2 (6 bases). This CDR3 region has 15 residues. CDR1 PRHDT and CDR2 FYEKMQ come from the germline V gene (reference sequence). Trimming took 0 bases from V and 1 from J, leaving 8 bases between them. The CDR3 bases are TGTGCCAGCAGCTTAGGAGGGACTCGCACAGATACGCAGTATTTT. It is translated as CASSLGGTRTDTQYF.

The V and J genes are TRBV4-1 and TRBJ1-5; 7 bases are a match to TRBD1. Germline V lookup: CDR1 MGHRA, CDR2 YSYEKL. The J segment lost 4 bases and the V segment lost 6 bases, leaving 6 bases of the junction unmatched. The CDR3 has 14 residues. The CDR3 region is CASSPGQVNQPQHF. The CDR3 DNA reads as TGCGCCAGCAGTCCCGGACAGGTTAATCAGCCCCAGCATTTT.

The V call is TRBV7-3, the J call TRBJ2-2; D is possibly TRBD2 (5 bases). The V end lost 1 base, the J end lost 6 bases, and 9 bases lay between the germline ends. The CDR3 runs to 14 residues. Germline CDR1 reads SGHTA; CDR2 reads FQGTGA. The CDR3 coding sequence is TGTGCCAGCAGCTTAAACATCGGGGCCGGGGAGCTGTTTTTT. Residues: CASSLNIGAGELFF. Complete variable domain (other parts from reference TRBV7-3 and TRBJ2-2): GAGVSQTPSNKVTEKGKYVELRCDPISGHTALYWYRQSLGQGPEFLIYFQGTGAADDSGLPNDRFFAVRPEGSVSTLKIQRTERGDSAVYLCASSLNIGAGELFFGEGSRLTVL.

The genes are TRBV18 and TRBJ2-2; 9 bases map to TRBD1. CDR1 and CDR2 (germline): KGHSH, LQKENI. V shed 2 bases, J shed 0 bases, and the junction held 7 bases outside the gene matches. The length of the CDR3 is 18 residues. The CDR3 protein is CASSPIPGQGTNTGELFF. CDR3 DNA: TGTGCCAGCTCACCAATACCGGGACAGGGAACGAACACCGGGGAGCTGTTTTTT.

The chain has TRBV7-9 and TRBJ2-7; 7 positions agree with TRBD1. This CDR3 has 15 amino acids. Germline V CDR1 and CDR2: SEHNR, FQNEAQ (reference sequence). Trimming took 5 bases from V and 6 from J; bases not matched to a gene: 13. The CDR3 DNA reads TGTGCCAGCAGCCAGCAAATGAGACAGGGCCTCGAGCAGTACTTC. It specifies CASSQQMRQGLEQYF.

Only a few counts were recorded for this clone. This rearrangement joins TRBV28 to TRBJ1-5, with a tentative D call TRBD1 (5 bases). The germline CDR1 and CDR2 sequences are MDHEN and SYDVKM. The CDR3 is made up of 14 amino acids. The germline V and J ends were trimmed by 6 bases and 2 bases, with 11 bases remaining between them. The chain's CDR3 is CASRAGVGNQPQHF. In nucleotides, the CDR3 is TGTGCCAGCAGAGCGGGGGTCGGCAATCAGCCCCAGCATTTT. Looking up the rest from reference TRBV28 and TRBJ1-5 gives the full variable domain: DVKVTQSSRYLVKRTGEKVFLECVQDMDHENMFWYRQDPGLGLRLIYFSYDVKMKEKGDIPEGYSVSREKKERFSLILESASTNQTSMYLCASRAGVGNQPQHFGDGTRLSIL.

V usage is TRBV21-1 and J usage is TRBJ1-2; the DNA was not compared with TRBD1, the D call given in the table. TRBV21-1 is a known pseudogene. This CDR3 comprises 14 residues. The CDR3 protein is CASSKFRVHYGYTF. CDR3 bases: TGTGCCAGCAGCAAGTTCAGGGTCCACTATGGCTACACCTTC.